A selection of T cell receptor beta chains follows, all from one sample in a study of OX40 agonist ivuxolimab in advanced cancers. Clones were sequenced by immunoSEQ multiplex PCR, and TCRdb holds only the in-frame ones, with some missing. The sample consists of around 21,000 clones, around 80% of them appearing once. The source was CD4+ or CD8+ T cells sorted from blood, collected in a trial of the OX40 agonist ivuxolimab. These receptors were obtained from an adult with an advanced solid tumor such as melanoma, head and neck, liver or kidney cancer. CDR3s include the opening cysteine and the closing phenylalanine or tryptophan. Each record gives: clone size, V gene, D gene, J gene, CDR3 protein, CDR3 DNA. A D gene is named only where the DNA matches it firmly. Size is stated for part of the rows, as once, few or many counts, or as a class when the clone is expanded.

size: .; V: TRBV7-9; D: .; J: TRBJ2-2; CDR3: CASSLAAGELFF; DNA: TGTGCCAGCAGCTTAGCGGCCGGGGAGCTGTTTTTT
size: .; V: TRBV7-2; D: .; J: TRBJ2-4; CDR3: CASSLPRYQAKNIQYF; DNA: TGTGCCAGCAGCTTACCAAGATATCAAGCCAAAAACATTCAGTACTTC
size: .; V: TRBV6-5; D: TRBD1; J: TRBJ2-7; CDR3: CASTRSQGRDEQYF; DNA: TGTGCCAGCACCCGATCACAGGGGCGCGACGAGCAGTACTTC
size: .; V: TRBV7-2; D: .; J: TRBJ2-5; CDR3: CASSSSFQETQYF; DNA: TGTGCCAGCAGTTCCTCTTTCCAAGAGACCCAGTACTTC
size: few; V: TRBV4-1; D: .; J: TRBJ1-1; CDR3: CASSQAGNMNTEAFF; DNA: TGCGCCAGCAGCCAAGCCGGAAACATGAACACTGAAGCTTTCTTT
size: once; V: TRBV5-1; D: .; J: TRBJ2-7; CDR3: CASSPTSGVRVYEQYF; DNA: TGCGCCAGCAGCCCGACTTCGGGGGTTCGGGTGTACGAGCAGTACTTC
size: .; V: TRBV4-1; D: .; J: TRBJ2-1; CDR3: CASSQGGSGREQFF; DNA: TGCGCCAGCAGCCAAGGTGGATCGGGACGTGAGCAGTTCTTC
size: .; V: TRBV19; D: TRBD1; J: TRBJ1-5; CDR3: CASSIDEGGASNQPQHF; DNA: TGTGCCAGTAGTATAGACGAAGGGGGCGCAAGCAATCAGCCCCAGCATTTT
size: .; V: TRBV7-8; D: .; J: TRBJ2-6; CDR3: CASSLRVTGRGSGANVLTF; DNA: TGTGCCAGCAGCTTAAGGGTTACAGGACGTGGCTCTGGGGCCAACGTCCTGACTTTC
size: .; V: TRBV7-8; D: .; J: TRBJ1-2; CDR3: CASSLGGPLRGDYGYTF; DNA: TGTGCCAGCAGCTTAGGGGGACCGCTTAGAGGGGACTATGGCTACACCTTC
size: .; V: TRBV5-8; D: TRBD1; J: TRBJ2-2; CDR3: CASPHGTGSTIGELFF; DNA: TGTGCCAGCCCACACGGGACAGGGAGTACGATCGGGGAGCTGTTTTTT
size: .; V: TRBV30; D: .; J: TRBJ1-4; CDR3: CAWSVTGTNEKLFF; DNA: TGTGCCTGGAGTGTAACGGGAACTAATGAAAAACTGTTTTTT
size: once; V: TRBV7-9; D: .; J: TRBJ2-7; CDR3: CASSLDQGYEQYF; DNA: TGTGCCAGCAGCTTAGACCAGGGCTACGAGCAGTACTTC
size: .; V: TRBV5-5; D: .; J: TRBJ2-5; CDR3: CASSLGAGPTAQYF; DNA: TGTGCCAGCAGCTTGGGGGCCGGACCCACGGCCCAGTACTTC
size: .; V: TRBV6-1; D: .; J: TRBJ2-1; CDR3: CASSEYEQFF; DNA: TGTGCCAGCAGTGAATACGAGCAGTTCTTC
size: .; V: TRBV5-6; D: TRBD2; J: TRBJ2-3; CDR3: CASSSRLAGDLNTQYF; DNA: TGTGCCAGCAGCTCAAGACTAGCGGGGGATCTAAATACGCAGTATTTT
size: once; V: TRBV19; D: TRBD1; J: TRBJ1-6; CDR3: CACSTGDNSPLHF; DNA: TGTGCCTGTTCGACAGGGGACAATTCACCCCTCCACTTT
size: .; V: TRBV7-3; D: TRBD1; J: TRBJ2-5; CDR3: CASSSRQGETQYF; DNA: TGTGCCAGCAGCTCGAGACAGGGAGAGACCCAGTACTTC
size: .; V: TRBV4-1; D: .; J: TRBJ2-1; CDR3: CASSQGPNEQFF; DNA: TGCGCCAGCAGCCAAGGACCCAATGAGCAGTTCTTC
size: .; V: TRBV5-1; D: TRBD1; J: TRBJ1-2; CDR3: CASSTGQGDGYTF; DNA: TGCGCCAGCAGCACCGGACAGGGAGATGGCTACACCTTC
size: .; V: TRBV6-5; D: .; J: TRBJ1-1; CDR3: CASKLTGPGRAEAFF; DNA: TGTGCCAGCAAACTCACAGGGCCCGGCAGGGCTGAAGCTTTCTTT
size: .; V: TRBV10-3; D: TRBD2; J: TRBJ2-7; CDR3: CAITPRLAGGTDEQYF; DNA: TGTGCCATCACCCCCCGACTAGCGGGAGGGACGGACGAGCAGTACTTC
size: .; V: TRBV6-4; D: TRBD1; J: TRBJ1-2; CDR3: CASSNTGTGHGYTF; DNA: TGTGCCAGCAGCAACACCGGGACAGGGCATGGCTACACCTTC
size: once; V: TRBV5-1; D: TRBD2; J: TRBJ2-5; CDR3: CASSLGTSGGETQYF; DNA: TGCGCCAGCAGCCTCGGGACTAGCGGGGGGGAGACCCAGTACTTC
size: .; V: TRBV7-2; D: TRBD2; J: TRBJ2-3; CDR3: CASSLSGGGPTDTQYF; DNA: TGTGCCAGCAGCCTTAGCGGGGGTGGGCCCACAGATACGCAGTATTTT
size: .; V: TRBV19; D: TRBD2; J: TRBJ2-1; CDR3: CASSISLAVNEQFF; DNA: TGTGCCAGTAGTATATCCCTAGCGGTGAATGAGCAGTTCTTC
size: .; V: TRBV4-2; D: TRBD2; J: TRBJ2-2; CDR3: CASSQLSGGHNTGELFF; DNA: TGTGCCAGCAGCCAGCTTAGCGGGGGACACAACACCGGGGAGCTGTTTTTT
size: .; V: TRBV4-2; D: .; J: TRBJ1-2; CDR3: CASHGPDYGYTF; DNA: TGTGCCAGCCACGGACCGGACTATGGCTACACCTTC
size: once; V: TRBV6-6; D: .; J: TRBJ1-1; CDR3: CASSNWDTKNTEAFF; DNA: TGTGCCAGCAGTAACTGGGACACCAAGAACACTGAAGCTTTCTTT
size: .; V: TRBV14; D: .; J: TRBJ1-5; CDR3: CASSQWSNQPQHF; DNA: TGTGCCAGCAGCCAATGGAGCAATCAGCCCCAGCATTTT
size: .; V: TRBV11-2; D: .; J: TRBJ1-6; CDR3: CASSLGQYSPLHF; DNA: TGTGCCAGCAGCTTAGGGCAATATTCACCCCTCCACTTT
size: .; V: TRBV15; D: TRBD1; J: TRBJ2-7; CDR3: CATSRDRQGVGRSYEQYF; DNA: TGTGCCACCAGCAGAGACCGACAGGGTGTCGGTAGGTCCTACGAGCAGTACTTC
size: .; V: TRBV5-1; D: .; J: TRBJ2-3; CDR3: CASSLWGDSADTQYF; DNA: TGCGCCAGCAGCTTGTGGGGGGATAGTGCCGATACGCAGTATTTT
size: .; V: TRBV7-2; D: .; J: TRBJ2-3; CDR3: CASSPVSSTDTQYF; DNA: TGTGCCAGCAGCCCTGTCTCTAGCACAGATACGCAGTATTTT
size: .; V: TRBV7-2; D: TRBD1; J: TRBJ2-3; CDR3: CASSADRGDTQYF; DNA: TGTGCCAGCAGCGCTGACAGGGGAGATACGCAGTATTTT
size: .; V: TRBV6-1; D: TRBD1; J: TRBJ2-7; CDR3: CASRAGQGPSYEQYF; DNA: TGTGCCAGCAGGGCCGGACAGGGGCCGTCCTACGAGCAGTACTTC
size: .; V: TRBV18; D: .; J: TRBJ2-1; CDR3: CASSPPEQGEFF; DNA: TGTGCCAGCTCACCCCCTGAGCAGGGAGAGTTCTTC
size: .; V: TRBV19; D: TRBD1; J: TRBJ2-7; CDR3: CASSTRRGTGNEQYF; DNA: TGTGCCAGTAGTACGAGGCGGGGGACAGGGAACGAGCAGTACTTC
size: once; V: TRBV14; D: .; J: TRBJ2-3; CDR3: CASSQQGIGADTQYF; DNA: TGTGCCAGCAGCCAGCAGGGGATCGGGGCAGATACGCAGTATTTT
size: .; V: TRBV14; D: TRBD2; J: TRBJ2-7; CDR3: CASSRIAGRYEQYF; DNA: TGTGCCAGCAGCCGAATAGCGGGGAGGTACGAGCAGTACTTC
size: .; V: TRBV7-9; D: .; J: TRBJ2-7; CDR3: CASSPLYEQYF; DNA: TGTGCCAGCAGCCCCCTCTACGAGCAGTACTTC
size: .; V: TRBV29-1; D: TRBD1; J: TRBJ1-2; CDR3: CSAWTGYGYTF; DNA: TGCAGCGCCTGGACAGGGTATGGCTACACCTTC
size: .; V: TRBV2; D: .; J: TRBJ1-5; CDR3: CASSDGYSNQPQHF; DNA: TGTGCCAGCAGTGATGGGTATAGCAATCAGCCCCAGCATTTT
size: .; V: TRBV7-8; D: .; J: TRBJ2-5; CDR3: CASSHPYTEGIGETQYF; DNA: TGTGCCAGCAGCCACCCTTATACGGAAGGGATCGGAGAGACCCAGTACTTC
size: .; V: TRBV6-5; D: TRBD1; J: TRBJ2-1; CDR3: CASSPPGQASEQFF; DNA: TGTGCCAGCAGTCCGCCGGGACAGGCAAGTGAGCAGTTCTTC
size: .; V: TRBV9; D: TRBD2; J: TRBJ2-3; CDR3: CASSSQREADTQYF; DNA: TGTGCCAGCAGCTCTCAGCGGGAGGCAGATACGCAGTATTTT
size: .; V: TRBV11-2; D: .; J: TRBJ1-1; CDR3: CASSPEPNTEAFF; DNA: TGTGCCAGCAGCCCAGAGCCGAACACTGAAGCTTTCTTT
size: .; V: TRBV4-1; D: .; J: TRBJ2-7; CDR3: CASSQAPSNYEQYF; DNA: TGCGCCAGCAGCCAAGCGCCTAGCAACTACGAGCAGTACTTC
size: .; V: TRBV5-1; D: .; J: TRBJ1-1; CDR3: CASSLWAGRTEAFF; DNA: TGCGCCAGCAGCTTGTGGGCGGGGCGGACTGAAGCTTTCTTT
size: .; V: TRBV10-3; D: TRBD2; J: TRBJ2-2; CDR3: CAISDTPGGTYTGELFF; DNA: TGTGCCATCAGTGATACCCCCGGGGGGACCTACACCGGGGAGCTGTTTTTT
size: .; V: TRBV7-9; D: TRBD2; J: TRBJ2-5; CDR3: CASSLLGLAGGFGETQYF; DNA: TGTGCCAGCAGCCTACTGGGACTAGCGGGAGGGTTTGGAGAGACCCAGTACTTC
size: .; V: TRBV4-3; D: TRBD1; J: TRBJ2-1; CDR3: CASSQNRGVYNEQFF; DNA: TGCGCCAGCAGCCAAAACAGGGGTGTCTACAATGAGCAGTTCTTC
size: .; V: TRBV7-2; D: TRBD1; J: TRBJ2-3; CDR3: CASSYRQGASTDTQYF; DNA: TGTGCCAGCAGCTACCGACAGGGGGCGAGCACAGATACGCAGTATTTT
size: .; V: TRBV30; D: TRBD1; J: TRBJ2-5; CDR3: CAWRRGQGNPQYF; DNA: TGTGCCTGGAGAAGGGGGCAGGGAAACCCCCAGTACTTC
size: .; V: TRBV27; D: .; J: TRBJ2-6; CDR3: CASSLWAGSGANVLTF; DNA: TGTGCCAGCAGTTTGTGGGCGGGCTCTGGGGCCAACGTCCTGACTTTC
size: .; V: TRBV10-2; D: TRBD1; J: TRBJ1-1; CDR3: CASSPRLQGARYGLYTEAFF; DNA: TGCGCCAGCAGTCCGCGACTACAGGGGGCGCGGTATGGATTGTACACTGAAGCTTTCTTT
size: .; V: TRBV19; D: .; J: TRBJ1-4; CDR3: CASTGANEKLFF; DNA: TGTGCCAGTACTGGGGCTAATGAAAAACTGTTTTTT